This T cell receptor (beta chain) comes out of a study of T cells after yellow fever vaccination. TCRdb re-derived calls from the 5' RACE reads in MiXCR, one entry per CDR3 protein. Of hundreds of thousands of distinct CDR3 sequences listed, approximately 10% are singletons. Germline CDR1 reads MNHEY; CDR2 reads SVGEGT. V lost 6 bases and J 0 bases, leaving 9 bases between the germline ends. This CDR3 region has 14 residues. The clonotype originates from a man aged 18 to 29 who received the YFV17D yellow fever vaccine. The sequencing here drew on PBMCs, taken on the day of the first yellow fever vaccination. This chain uses TRBV6-2 or TRBV6-3 with TRBJ1-5, with D perhaps TRBD1 (5 bases). The CDR3 here is CASRAGASNQPQHF. The CDR3 bases are TGTGCCAGCAGAGCCGGGGCTAGCAATCAGCCCCAGCATTTT.